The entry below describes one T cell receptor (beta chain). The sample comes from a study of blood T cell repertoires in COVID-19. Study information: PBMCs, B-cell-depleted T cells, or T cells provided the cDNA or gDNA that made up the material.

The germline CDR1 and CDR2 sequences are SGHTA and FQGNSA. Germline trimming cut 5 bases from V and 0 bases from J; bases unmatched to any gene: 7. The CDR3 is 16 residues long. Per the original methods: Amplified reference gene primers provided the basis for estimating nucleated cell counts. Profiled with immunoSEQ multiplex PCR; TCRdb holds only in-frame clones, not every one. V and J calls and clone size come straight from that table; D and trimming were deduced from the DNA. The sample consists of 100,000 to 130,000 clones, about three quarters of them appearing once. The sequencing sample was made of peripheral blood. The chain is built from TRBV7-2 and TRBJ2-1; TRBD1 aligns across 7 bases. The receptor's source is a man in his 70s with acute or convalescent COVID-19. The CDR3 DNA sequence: TGTGCCAGCAGCCCGAAGACAGGGAGCTCCTACAATGAGCAGTTCTTC. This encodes CASSPKTGSSYNEQFF.